Described below is a single TCR beta chain sequence and its context. As yet, its antigen is unknown. This CDR3 is built from 14 residues. The ends were cut back, 1 base at V and 1 base at J, with 7 bases in the middle. Germline V CDR1 and CDR2: SGHTA, FQGNSA. Repertoires were generated with immunoSEQ multiplex PCR, while TCRdb's copy carries only in-frame clones and drops some. The data show tens of thousands of clones, approximately 86% seen once. This entry comes from a study of PD-L1 blockade in urothelial cancer. Background on the study: Patients had received 0 to 3 prior chemotherapy regimens. After treatment start, blood was analyzed at 3 weeks (second dose) and at 6 weeks. Study-wide results and caveats: Where pretreatment blood TCR clonality fell below the median, better survival was predicted.

Stated time point: pretreatment peripheral blood. Source: PBMCs, taken around atezolizumab (anti-PD-L1) treatment. This receptor was identified in a man aged 60 to 75 with urothelial cancer. The rearrangement joins TRBV7-2 to TRBJ2-5; D not resolved. For the CDR3, the DNA is TGTGCCAGCAGCTTAGACAGTTTCCAAGAGACCCAGTACTTC. Translating it yields CASSLDSFQETQYF.